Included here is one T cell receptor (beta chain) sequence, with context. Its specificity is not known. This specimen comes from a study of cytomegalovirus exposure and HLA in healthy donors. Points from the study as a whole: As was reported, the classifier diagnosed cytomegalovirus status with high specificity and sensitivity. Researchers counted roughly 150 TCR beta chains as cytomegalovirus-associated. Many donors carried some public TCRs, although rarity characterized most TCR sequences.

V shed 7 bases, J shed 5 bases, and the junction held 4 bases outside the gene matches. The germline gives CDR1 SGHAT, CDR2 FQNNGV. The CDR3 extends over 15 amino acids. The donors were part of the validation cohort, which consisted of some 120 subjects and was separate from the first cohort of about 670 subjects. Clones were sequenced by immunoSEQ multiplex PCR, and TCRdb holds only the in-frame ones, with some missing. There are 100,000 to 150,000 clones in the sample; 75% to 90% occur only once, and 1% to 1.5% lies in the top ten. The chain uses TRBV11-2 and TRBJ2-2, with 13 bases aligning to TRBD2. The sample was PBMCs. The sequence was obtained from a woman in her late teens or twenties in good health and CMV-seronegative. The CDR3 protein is CASNRLAGGTGELFF. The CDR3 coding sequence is TGTGCCAGCAATAGACTAGCGGGGGGTACCGGGGAGCTGTTTTTT.